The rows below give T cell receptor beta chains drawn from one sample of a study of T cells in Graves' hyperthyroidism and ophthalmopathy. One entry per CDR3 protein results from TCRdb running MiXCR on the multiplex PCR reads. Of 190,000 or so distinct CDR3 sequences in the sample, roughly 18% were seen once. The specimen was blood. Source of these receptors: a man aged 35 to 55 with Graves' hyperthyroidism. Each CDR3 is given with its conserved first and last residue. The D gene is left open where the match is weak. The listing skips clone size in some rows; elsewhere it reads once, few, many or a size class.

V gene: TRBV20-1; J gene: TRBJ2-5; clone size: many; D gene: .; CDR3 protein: CSARDLLVEETQYF; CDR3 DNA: TGCAGTGCTAGAGACCTACTAGTTGAAGAGACCCAGTACTTC
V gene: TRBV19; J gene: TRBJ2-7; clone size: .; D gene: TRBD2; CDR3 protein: CASSIEAGATRDEQYF; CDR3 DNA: TGTGCCAGTAGTATAGAAGCGGGGGCCACCAGGGACGAGCAGTACTTC
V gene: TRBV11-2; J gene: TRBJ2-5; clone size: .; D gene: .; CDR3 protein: CASSLVAQETQYF; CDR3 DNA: TGTGCCAGCAGCTTAGTCGCCCAAGAGACCCAGTACTTC
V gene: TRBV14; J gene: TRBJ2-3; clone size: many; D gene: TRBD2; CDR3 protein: CASSSRLAGGDTQYF; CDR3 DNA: TGTGCCAGCAGCTCTCGTCTAGCGGGGGGAGATACGCAGTATTTT
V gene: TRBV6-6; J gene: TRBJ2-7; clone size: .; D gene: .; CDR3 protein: CASSYSRTSPYEQYF; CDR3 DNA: TGTGCCAGCAGTTACTCGAGGACTTCGCCCTACGAGCAGTACTTC
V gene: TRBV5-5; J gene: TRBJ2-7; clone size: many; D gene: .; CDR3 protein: CASRFRGGNRDEQYF; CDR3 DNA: TGTGCCAGCAGGTTTCGAGGGGGGAATCGTGACGAGCAGTACTTC
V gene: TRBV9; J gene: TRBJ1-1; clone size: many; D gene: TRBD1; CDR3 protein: CASSELDRGHAFF; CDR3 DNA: TGTGCCAGCAGCGAACTCGACAGGGGCCATGCTTTCTTT
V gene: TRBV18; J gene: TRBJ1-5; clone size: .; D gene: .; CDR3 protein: CASSFDRSDQPQHF; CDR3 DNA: TGTGCCAGCTCATTCGACAGGTCGGACCAGCCCCAGCATTTT
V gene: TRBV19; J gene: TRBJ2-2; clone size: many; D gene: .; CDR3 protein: CASSLGAGNTGELFF; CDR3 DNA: TGTGCCAGTAGTTTGGGTGCTGGGAACACCGGGGAGCTGTTTTTT
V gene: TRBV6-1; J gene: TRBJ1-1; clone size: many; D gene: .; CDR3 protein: CASSNPGQVNTEAFF; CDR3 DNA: TGTGCCAGCTCTAACCCGGGACAAGTGAACACTGAAGCTTTCTTT
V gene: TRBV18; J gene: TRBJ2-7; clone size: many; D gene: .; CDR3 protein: CASSAPGDYEQYF; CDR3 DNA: TGTGCCAGCTCAGCTCCAGGGGATTACGAGCAGTACTTC
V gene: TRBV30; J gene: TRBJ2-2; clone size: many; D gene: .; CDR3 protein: CAWSGGTGSNTGELFF; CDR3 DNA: TGTGCCTGGAGCGGGGGGACAGGTTCTAACACCGGGGAGCTGTTTTTT
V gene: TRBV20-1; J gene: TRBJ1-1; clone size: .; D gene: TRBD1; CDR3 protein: CSPLTGATAEAFF; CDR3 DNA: TGCAGTCCCCTGACAGGGGCTACAGCTGAAGCTTTCTTT
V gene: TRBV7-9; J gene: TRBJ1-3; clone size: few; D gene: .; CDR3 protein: CASSPVSFSIYF; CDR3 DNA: TGTGCCAGCAGCCCAGTAAGCTTCTCCATATATTTT
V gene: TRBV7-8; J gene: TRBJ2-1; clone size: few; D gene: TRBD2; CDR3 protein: CASSVHGGSVYNEQFF; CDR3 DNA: TGTGCCAGCAGCGTCCATGGCGGGAGTGTCTACAATGAGCAGTTCTTC
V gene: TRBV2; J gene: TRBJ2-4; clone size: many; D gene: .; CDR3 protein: CASSETRQMKNIQYF; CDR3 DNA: TGTGCCAGCAGTGAAACAAGGCAGATGAAAAACATTCAGTACTTC